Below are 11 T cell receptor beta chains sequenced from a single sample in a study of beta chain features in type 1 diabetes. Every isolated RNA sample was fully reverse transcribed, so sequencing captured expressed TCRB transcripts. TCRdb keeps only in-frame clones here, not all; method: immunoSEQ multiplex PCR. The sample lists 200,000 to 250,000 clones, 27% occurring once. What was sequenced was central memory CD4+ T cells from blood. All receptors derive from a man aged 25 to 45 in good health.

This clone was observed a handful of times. CDR3 nucleotide sequence: TGTGCCAGCGGGGGTAGCGGGTCCTGGGATGAGCAGTTCTTC. It translates to CASGGSGSWDEQFF. This chain joins TRBV7-2 and TRBJ2-1; TRBD2 matches at 7 bases. The CDR3 is 14 amino acids. The germline V gene encodes CDR1 SGHTA and CDR2 FQGNSA. The V and J ends lost 8 bases and 8 bases, in that order; junction bases with no gene match: 12.

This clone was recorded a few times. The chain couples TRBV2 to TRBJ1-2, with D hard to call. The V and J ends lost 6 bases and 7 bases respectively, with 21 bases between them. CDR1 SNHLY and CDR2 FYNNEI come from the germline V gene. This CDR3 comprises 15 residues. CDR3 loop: CASRSGFSGVSGYTF. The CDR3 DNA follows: TGTGCCAGCAGAAGTGGATTTTCGGGTGTTTCTGGCTACACCTTC.

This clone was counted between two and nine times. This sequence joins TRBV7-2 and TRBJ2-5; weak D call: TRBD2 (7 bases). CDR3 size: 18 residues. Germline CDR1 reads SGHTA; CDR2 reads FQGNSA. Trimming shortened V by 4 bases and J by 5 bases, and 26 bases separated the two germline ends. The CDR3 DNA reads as TGTGCCAGCAGCTCCACCGCCTTACCGGGGGGCTTGAAGGAGACCCAGTACTTC. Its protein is CASSSTALPGGLKETQYF.

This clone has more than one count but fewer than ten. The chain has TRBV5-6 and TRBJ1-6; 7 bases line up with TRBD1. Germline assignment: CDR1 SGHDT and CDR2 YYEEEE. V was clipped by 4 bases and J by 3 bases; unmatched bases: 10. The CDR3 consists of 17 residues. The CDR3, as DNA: TGTGCCAGCAGCCCCCAGGGACAGCGAGGCTATAATTCACCCCTCCACTTT. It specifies CASSPQGQRGYNSPLHF.

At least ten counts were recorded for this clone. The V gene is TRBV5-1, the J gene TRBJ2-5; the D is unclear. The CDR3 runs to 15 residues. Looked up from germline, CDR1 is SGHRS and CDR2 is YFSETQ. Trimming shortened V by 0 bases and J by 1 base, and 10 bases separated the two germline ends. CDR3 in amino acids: CASSLDGFTQETQYF. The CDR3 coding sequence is TGCGCCAGCAGCTTGGATGGCTTCACCCAAGAGACCCAGTACTTC.

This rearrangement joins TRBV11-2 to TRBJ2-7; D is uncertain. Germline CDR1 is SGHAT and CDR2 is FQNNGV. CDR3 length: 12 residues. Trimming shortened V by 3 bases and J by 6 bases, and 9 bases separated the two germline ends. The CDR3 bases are TGTGCCAGCAGCTTCCAGAAGGGCGAGCAGTACTTC. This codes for CASSFQKGEQYF. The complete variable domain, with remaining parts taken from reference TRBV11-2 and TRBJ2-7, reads EAGVAQSPRYKIIEKRQSVAFWCNPISGHATLYWYQQILGQGPKLLIQFQNNGVVDDSQLPKDRFSAERLKGVDSTLKIQPAKLEDSAVYLCASSFQKGEQYFGPGTRLTVT.

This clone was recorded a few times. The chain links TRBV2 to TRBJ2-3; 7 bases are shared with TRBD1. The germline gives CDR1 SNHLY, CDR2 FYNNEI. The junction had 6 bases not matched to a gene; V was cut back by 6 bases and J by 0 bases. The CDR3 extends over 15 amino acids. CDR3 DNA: TGTGCCAGCAGGACAGGGTCGTTGAGCACAGATACGCAGTATTTT. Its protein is CASRTGSLSTDTQYF. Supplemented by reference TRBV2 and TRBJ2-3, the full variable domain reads EPEVTQTPSHQVTQMGQEVILRCVPISNHLYFYWYRQILGQKVEFLVSFYNNEISEKSEIFDDQFSVERPDGSNFTLKIRSTKLEDSAMYFCASRTGSLSTDTQYFGPGTRLTVL.

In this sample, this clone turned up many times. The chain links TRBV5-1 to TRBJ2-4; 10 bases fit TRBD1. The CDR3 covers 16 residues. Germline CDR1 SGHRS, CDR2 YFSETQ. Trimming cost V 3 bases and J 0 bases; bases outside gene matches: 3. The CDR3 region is CASSSGQGPAKNIQYF. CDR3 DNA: TGCGCCAGCAGCTCGGGACAGGGGCCAGCCAAAAACATTCAGTACTTC.

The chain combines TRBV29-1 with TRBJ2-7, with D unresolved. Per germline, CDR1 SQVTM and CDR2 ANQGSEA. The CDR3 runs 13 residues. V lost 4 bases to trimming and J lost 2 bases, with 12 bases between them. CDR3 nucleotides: TGCAGCGTTGTGATGGACGGACCCTACGAGCAGTACTTC. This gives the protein CSVVMDGPYEQYF.

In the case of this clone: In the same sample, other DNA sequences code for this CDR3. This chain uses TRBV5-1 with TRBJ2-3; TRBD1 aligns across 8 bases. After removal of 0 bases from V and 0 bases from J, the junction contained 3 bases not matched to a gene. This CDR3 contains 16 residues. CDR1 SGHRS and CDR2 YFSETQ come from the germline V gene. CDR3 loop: CASSLGQGISTDTQYF. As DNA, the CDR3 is TGCGCCAGCAGCTTGGGACAGGGGATAAGCACAGATACGCAGTATTTT.

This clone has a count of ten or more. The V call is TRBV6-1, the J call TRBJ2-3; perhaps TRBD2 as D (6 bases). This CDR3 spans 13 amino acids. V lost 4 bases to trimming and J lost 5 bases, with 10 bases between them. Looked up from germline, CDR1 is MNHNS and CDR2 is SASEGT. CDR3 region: CASSALGGDTQYF. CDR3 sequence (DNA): TGTGCCAGCAGTGCCCTGGGAGGAGATACGCAGTATTTT.